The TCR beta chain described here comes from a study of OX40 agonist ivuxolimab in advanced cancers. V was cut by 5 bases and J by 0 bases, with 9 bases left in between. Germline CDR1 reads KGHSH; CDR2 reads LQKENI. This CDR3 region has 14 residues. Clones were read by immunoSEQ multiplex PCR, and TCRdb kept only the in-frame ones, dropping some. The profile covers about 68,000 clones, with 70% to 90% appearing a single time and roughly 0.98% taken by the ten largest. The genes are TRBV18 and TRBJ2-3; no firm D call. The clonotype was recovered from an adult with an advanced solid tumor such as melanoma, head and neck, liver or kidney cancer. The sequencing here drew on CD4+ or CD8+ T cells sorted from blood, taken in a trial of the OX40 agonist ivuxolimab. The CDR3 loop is CASSSADSTDTQYF. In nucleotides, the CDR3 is TGTGCCAGCTCATCGGCAGATAGCACAGATACGCAGTATTTT.